This TCR beta chain was sequenced during a study of control samples from healthy donors and cancer patients. There are 14 residues in the CDR3. Trimming left V 4 bases short and J 1 base short, with 9 bases between. Germline V CDR1 and CDR2: SGHAT, FQNNGV. Profiling relied on immunoSEQ multiplex PCR, and the TCRdb table lists in-frame clones only, not all of them. The profile shows more than 100,000 clones, approximately 92% of them singletons. Sequencing input: blood. The TCR originated in a man between 18 and 35 years old in good health. The V gene is TRBV11-2, the J gene TRBJ2-3; tentative D call: TRBD2 (5 bases). Here the CDR3 reads CASSSTRGTDTQYF. The CDR3 region has the DNA TGTGCCAGCAGCTCCACTAGAGGCACAGATACGCAGTATTTT.